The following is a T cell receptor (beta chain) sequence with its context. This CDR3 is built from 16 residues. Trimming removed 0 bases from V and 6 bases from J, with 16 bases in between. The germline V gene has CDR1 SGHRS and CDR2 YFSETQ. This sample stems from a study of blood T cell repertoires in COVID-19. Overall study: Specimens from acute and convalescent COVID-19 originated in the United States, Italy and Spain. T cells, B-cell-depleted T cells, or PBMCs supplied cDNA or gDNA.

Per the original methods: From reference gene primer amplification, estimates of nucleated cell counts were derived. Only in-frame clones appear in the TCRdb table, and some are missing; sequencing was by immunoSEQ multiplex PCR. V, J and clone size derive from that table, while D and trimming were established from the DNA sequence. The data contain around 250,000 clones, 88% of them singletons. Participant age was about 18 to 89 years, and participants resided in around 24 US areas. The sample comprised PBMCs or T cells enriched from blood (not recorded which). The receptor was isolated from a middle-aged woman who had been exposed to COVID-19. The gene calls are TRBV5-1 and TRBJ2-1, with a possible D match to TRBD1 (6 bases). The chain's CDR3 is CASSLAGASIGNEQFF. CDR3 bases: TGCGCCAGCAGCTTGGCAGGGGCGAGTATCGGCAATGAGCAGTTCTTC.